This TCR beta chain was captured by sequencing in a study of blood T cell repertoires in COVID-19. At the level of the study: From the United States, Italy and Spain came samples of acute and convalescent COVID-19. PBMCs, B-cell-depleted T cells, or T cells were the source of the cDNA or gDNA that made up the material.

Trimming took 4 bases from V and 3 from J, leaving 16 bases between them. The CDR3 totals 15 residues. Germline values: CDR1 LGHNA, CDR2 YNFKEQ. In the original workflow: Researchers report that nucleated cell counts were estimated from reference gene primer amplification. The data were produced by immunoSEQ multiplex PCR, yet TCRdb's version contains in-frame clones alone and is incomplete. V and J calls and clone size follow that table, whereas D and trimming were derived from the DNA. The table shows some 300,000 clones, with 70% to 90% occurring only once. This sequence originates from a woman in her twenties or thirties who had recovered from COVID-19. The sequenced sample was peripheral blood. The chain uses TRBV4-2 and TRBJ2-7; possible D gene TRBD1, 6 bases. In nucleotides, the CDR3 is TGTGCCAGCAGCCCATCGACAGGAAGGTTCTACGAGCAGTACTTC. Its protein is CASSPSTGRFYEQYF.